This T cell receptor beta chain was sequenced during a study of breast tumors, draining lymph nodes, adjacent tissues. Study results and limitations: Tumor T cell lymph node origin was a supported hypothesis, not proven. Compared with lymph nodes, tumors were less diverse; compared with nontumor tissue, more. The data were judged consistent with most tumor T cells coming from lymph node and expanding in tumor.

TCRdb reprocessed the multiplex PCR reads with MiXCR, giving one entry per CDR3 protein. Here the sample spans fewer than 200,000 distinct CDR3 sequences, about 30% being singletons. Of note for this clonotype: What it recognizes is unknown. A clone one base away is much larger, so this may be a read error.

Breast cancer patients provided tissue from their axillary draining lymph nodes. The germline V gene encodes CDR1 MNHEY and CDR2 SMNVEV (reference sequence). This CDR3 has 15 residues. The specimen sequenced was axillary lymph node tissue. The V gene is TRBV27, the J gene TRBJ2-7; TRBD2 matches 7 bases. This TCR came from a female donor with breast cancer. Some clones in this sample may be carry-over from other donors' samples. In nucleotides, the CDR3 is TGTGCCCGCAGTTTAAGGCGGGAGCCCTCCTACGAGCAGTACTTC. It codes for CARSLRREPSYEQYF.